This T cell receptor (beta chain) was sequenced during a study of T cells in women clearing cervical HPV infection. Libraries were prepared by immunoSEQ multiplex PCR; TCRdb keeps only in-frame clonotypes and omits some of them. This table holds roughly 49,000 clones. Sequenced material: blood buffy coat. This TCR was recovered from a woman between 18 and 69 years old with a cervical HPV16 infection that either progressed to CIN3+ or cleared (not recorded which).

The part of the CDR3 DNA that was read is TGTGCCAGCAGCCTCATGGGGGGTAACCAAGAGACG. This gives the protein CASSLMGGNQET. The whole CDR3 region reads CASSLMGGNQETQYF. The V and J genes are TRBV7-2 and TRBJ2-3, with D possibly being TRBD2 (6 bases). The CDR3 end falls 3 residues outside the read, so it is completed with the germline J gene. The CDR3 loop spans 15 amino acids. Per germline, CDR1 SGHTA and CDR2 FQGNSA.